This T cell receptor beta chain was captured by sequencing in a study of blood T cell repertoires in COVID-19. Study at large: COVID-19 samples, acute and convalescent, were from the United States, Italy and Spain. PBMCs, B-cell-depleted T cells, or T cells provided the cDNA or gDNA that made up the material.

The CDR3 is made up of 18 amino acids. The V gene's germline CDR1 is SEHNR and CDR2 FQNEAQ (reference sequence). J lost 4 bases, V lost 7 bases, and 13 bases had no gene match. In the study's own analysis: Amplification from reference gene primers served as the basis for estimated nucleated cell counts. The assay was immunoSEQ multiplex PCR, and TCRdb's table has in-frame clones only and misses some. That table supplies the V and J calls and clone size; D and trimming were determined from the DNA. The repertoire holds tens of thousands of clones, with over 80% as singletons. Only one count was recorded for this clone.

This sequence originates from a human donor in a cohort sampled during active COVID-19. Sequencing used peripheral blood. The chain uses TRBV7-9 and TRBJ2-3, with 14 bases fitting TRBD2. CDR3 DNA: TGTGCCAGCACCAGCCCGGGACTAGCGGGAGTGTGGGCAGATACGCAGTATTTT. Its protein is CASTSPGLAGVWADTQYF.